A single T cell receptor (beta chain) is shown here with its context. The data were produced by immunoSEQ multiplex PCR, yet TCRdb's version contains in-frame clones alone and is incomplete. The data show 120,000 to 150,000 clones, approximately 90% seen once. Adults between roughly 18 and 100 years of age took part from fewer than 30 US areas. This specimen comes from a study of blood T cell repertoires in COVID-19. About the study: PBMCs, B-cell-depleted T cells, or T cells provided the cDNA or gDNA that made up the material.

CDR3 size: 14 residues. Germline assignment: CDR1 MNHEY and CDR2 SMNVEV (reference sequence). The V and J ends lost 4 bases and 6 bases respectively, with 13 bases between them. The chain employs TRBV27 and TRBJ2-1; weak D call: TRBD2 (6 bases). Sequenced material: PBMCs or T cells enriched from blood (not recorded which). The TCR sequence derives from a woman aged 40 to 49 who had been exposed to COVID-19. CDR3 nucleotide sequence: TGTGCCAGCAGTTACGGAGGGCTGATCAATGAGCAGTTCTTC. Amino acids: CASSYGGLINEQFF.